The 27 T cell receptor beta chains below were found in one sample sequenced in a study of blood T cell repertoires in COVID-19. The repertoire was sequenced with immunoSEQ multiplex PCR; TCRdb's copy has only in-frame clones and lacks some. Of around 95,000 clones listed, around four fifths are singletons. The sequencing input was peripheral blood. Receptor source: a woman in her 70s with acute or convalescent COVID-19.

The chain couples TRBV4-1 to TRBJ1-5; the D is unclear. V gave up 0 bases and J gave up 10 bases, with 13 bases separating them. CDR1 MGHRA and CDR2 YSYEKL come from the germline V gene. The CDR3 has 14 residues. Here the CDR3 reads CASSQEPGGYPQHF. The CDR3 DNA follows: TGCGCCAGCAGCCAAGAACCCGGCGGCTACCCCCAGCATTTT.

CDR3 residues: CAGRTGTGHTGELFF. The CDR3 region has the DNA TGTGCCGGAAGAACCGGGACAGGGCACACCGGGGAGCTGTTTTTT. The chain links TRBV6-6 to TRBJ2-2; 9 bases are shared with TRBD1. The CDR3 sequence is 15 residues long. Germline CDR1 reads MNHNY; CDR2 reads SVGAGI (reference sequence). V lost 11 bases, J lost 3 bases, and 10 bases stayed unmatched.

A single count supports this clone. V is TRBV6-1 and J is TRBJ1-2; maybe TRBD1 (6 bases). The CDR3 sequence is 17 residues long. Trimming removed 2 bases from V and 0 bases from J, with 16 bases in between. Germline CDR1 and CDR2: MNHNS and SASEGT. The CDR3 sequence: CASSERPGQLTNYGYTF. DNA for the CDR3: TGTGCCAGCAGTGAAAGACCTGGACAGCTTACTAACTATGGCTACACCTTC.

CDR3 amino acids: CASSDPGGASSGNTIYF. The CDR3 DNA reads as TGTGCCAGCAGTGATCCGGGAGGGGCGAGCTCTGGAAACACCATATATTTT. The chain recombines TRBV2 with TRBJ1-3; D perhaps matches TRBD1 (5 bases). CDR1 is SNHLY and CDR2 is FYNNEI in the germline V gene. Trimming took off 3 bases at V and 0 bases at J, with 15 bases between the two ends. This CDR3 spans 17 amino acids. The variable domain in full, with the rest retrieved from reference TRBV2 and TRBJ1-3, is EPEVTQTPSHQVTQMGQEVILRCVPISNHLYFYWYRQILGQKVEFLVSFYNNEISEKSEIFDDQFSVERPDGSNFTLKIRSTKLEDSAMYFCASSDPGGASSGNTIYFGEGSWLTVV.

This chain joins TRBV7-9 and TRBJ2-7; no clear D gene. Between the trimmed V and J ends, which lost 1 base and 3 bases, there was a span of 7 bases. The CDR3 covers 13 residues. Germline loops: CDR1 SEHNR, CDR2 FQNEAQ (reference sequence). CDR3 DNA: TGTGCCAGCAGCTTAGTTAACTTCTACGAGCAGTACGTC. It codes for CASSLVNFYEQYV.

The chain recombines TRBV15 with TRBJ2-3, with 7 nucleotides matching TRBD2. The germline V gene has CDR1 LNHNV and CDR2 YYDKDF (reference sequence). Trimming removed 8 bases from V and 1 base from J; junction bases left unmatched: 12. The CDR3 has 16 residues. The CDR3 loop reads CATSPGRPGGTDTQYF. In DNA form, the CDR3 reads TGTGCCACCTCTCCCGGGAGGCCGGGGGGCACAGATACGCAGTATTTT.

The chain has TRBV6-6 and TRBJ1-5; D not certain. The V gene's germline CDR1 is MNHNY and CDR2 SVGAGI (reference sequence). Trimming cost V 2 bases and J 1 base, with 9 bases left between them. The CDR3 spans 15 residues. CDR3 bases: TGTGCCAGCAGTTACGGAACGGGGAGCAATCAGCCCCAGCATTTT. Translating it yields CASSYGTGSNQPQHF.

A single count supports this clone. The J gene is TRBJ2-3, the V gene TRBV3-1 (or the pseudogene TRBV3-2); D gene ambiguous. The V end lost 2 bases, the J end lost 2 bases, and 8 bases lay between the germline ends. This CDR3 spans 14 amino acids. The germline CDR1 and CDR2 sequences are LGHDT and YNNKEL (reference sequence). For the CDR3, the DNA is TGTGCCAGCAGCCAAAATCAGAACACAGATACGCAGTATTTT. It specifies CASSQNQNTDTQYF.

DNA for the CDR3: TGTGCCAGCAGAGTGACATTATATAGCAATCAGCCCCAGCATTTT. Amino acid sequence: CASRVTLYSNQPQHF. The chain couples TRBV6-5 to TRBJ1-5; D unresolved. V was pared by 6 bases and J by 0 bases, with 12 bases between. The germline gives CDR1 MNHEY, CDR2 SVGAGI. There are 15 residues in the CDR3.

The chain is built from TRBV2 and TRBJ1-1; the D is unclear. The CDR3 loop spans 13 amino acids. Trimming left V 4 bases short and J 9 bases short, with 15 bases between. Germline V gene sequence: CDR1 SNHLY, CDR2 FYNNEI. The DNA of the CDR3 is TGTGCCAGCAGTGGGGCAGAGATTTGGAAAGCTTTCTTT. It is translated as CASSGAEIWKAFF.

This clone has only a few counts. The rearrangement uses TRBV13 and TRBJ1-1; 8 bases map to TRBD1. This CDR3 spans 16 amino acids. The V and J ends lost 5 bases and 1 base, in that order; junction bases with no gene match: 9. Germline V gene sequence: CDR1 PRHDT, CDR2 FYEKMQ (reference sequence). The CDR3 is CASSTRQGRGNTEAFF. The CDR3 bases are TGTGCCAGCAGCACCAGACAGGGGAGGGGGAACACTGAAGCTTTCTTT.

For the CDR3, the DNA is TGCGCCAGCAGCTTACCTAGCGGGGGGGCAGGCAGAGATACGCAGTATTTT. As protein: CASSLPSGGAGRDTQYF. This chain joins TRBV5-1 and TRBJ2-3, with TRBD2 matching 12 bases. Germline values: CDR1 SGHRS, CDR2 YFSETQ. CDR3 length: 17 amino acids. Trimming took 2 bases from V and 5 from J; bases not matched to a gene: 9.

Only one count was recorded for this clone. This sequence joins TRBV19 and TRBJ1-1; D is undetermined. The CDR3 is 13 amino acids. Germline-derived CDR1 and CDR2 are LNHDA and SQIVND (reference sequence). Trimming pared 6 bases from V and 5 bases from J, leaving 13 bases between. The CDR3 sequence: CASREGRETEAFF. CDR3 DNA: TGTGCCAGTAGGGAGGGAAGAGAAACTGAAGCTTTCTTT.

The CDR3 loop reads CATGQGYGYTF. The CDR3 bases are TGTGCCACCGGACAGGGCTATGGCTACACCTTC. The chain links TRBV6-5 to TRBJ1-2; 8 nucleotides line up with TRBD1. V lost 10 bases and J lost 4; bases outside the gene matches: 2. Per germline, CDR1 MNHEY and CDR2 SVGAGI. This CDR3 spans 11 amino acids.

The V call is TRBV11-2, the J call TRBJ2-3; D is possibly TRBD1 (5 bases). Germline loops: CDR1 SGHAT, CDR2 FQNNGV. The CDR3 runs 15 residues. The V gene lost 4 bases and the J gene lost 2 bases, with 13 bases spanning the gap. Here the CDR3 reads CASSSQGVSTDTQYF. The CDR3 DNA reads as TGTGCCAGCAGCTCCCAAGGGGTTTCCACAGATACGCAGTATTTT. Complete variable domain (other parts from reference TRBV11-2 and TRBJ2-3): EAGVAQSPRYKIIEKRQSVAFWCNPISGHATLYWYQQILGQGPKLLIQFQNNGVVDDSQLPKDRFSAERLKGVDSTLKIQPAKLEDSAVYLCASSSQGVSTDTQYFGPGTRLTVL.

Notes on this clone: Other DNA sequences of this sample code for an identical CDR3. The rearrangement joins TRBV3-1 (or the pseudogene TRBV3-2) to TRBJ2-3; 7 nucleotides agree with TRBD2. The trim removed 4 bases at V and 3 bases at J, leaving 4 bases unmatched. CDR3 length: 14 residues. The germline V gene has CDR1 LGHDT and CDR2 YNNKEL (reference sequence). In nucleotides, the CDR3 is TGTGCCAGCAGCCCCGGGGGAGGGACAGATACGCAGTATTTT. Protein: CASSPGGGTDTQYF.

The chain uses TRBV20-1 and TRBJ2-3; D not resolved. This CDR3 region has 15 residues. Trimming shortened V by 3 bases and J by 1 base, and 14 bases separated the two germline ends. From germline, CDR1 is DFQATT and CDR2 SNEGSKA (reference sequence). The CDR3 region is CSASYRGWGTDTQYF. CDR3 sequence (DNA): TGCAGTGCTAGTTATCGCGGATGGGGCACAGATACGCAGTATTTT.

This chain joins TRBV3-1 (or the pseudogene TRBV3-2) and TRBJ1-3; D call uncertain. The CDR3 is made up of 15 amino acids. Trimming removed 0 bases from V and 0 bases from J, with 6 bases in between. CDR1 LGHDT and CDR2 YNNKEL come from the germline V gene (reference sequence). CDR3 sequence reads: CASSQEGLSGNTIYF. As DNA, the CDR3 is TGTGCCAGCAGCCAAGAGGGCCTCTCTGGAAACACCATATATTTT.

The chain has TRBV19 and TRBJ1-5; TRBD1 matches 7 bases. The V gene end was trimmed by 7 bases and the J gene end by 1 base; junction bases not matched to a gene: 7. The CDR3 is 15 residues long. Per germline, CDR1 LNHDA and CDR2 SQIVND (reference sequence). The CDR3 DNA follows: TGTGCCAGTAAAGTGACAGGGCAGAGCAATCAGCCCCAGCATTTT. The encoded protein is CASKVTGQSNQPQHF.

This clone has just a few counts. The chain's CDR3 is CAWSSGGYPGNTIYF. Written as DNA, the CDR3 is TGTGCCTGGAGTTCGGGGGGGTATCCTGGAAACACCATATATTTT. This chain uses TRBV30 with TRBJ1-3; possible D gene TRBD1, 5 bases. Trimming left V 2 bases short and J 2 bases short, with 13 bases between. Per germline, CDR1 GTSNPN and CDR2 SVGIG (reference sequence). The CDR3 sequence is 15 residues long. Full variable domain (missing parts from reference TRBV30 and TRBJ1-3): SQTIHQWPATLVQPVGSPLSLECTVEGTSNPNLYWYRQAAGRGLQLLFYSVGIGQISSEVPQNLSASRPQDRQFILSSKKLLLSDSGFYLCAWSSGGYPGNTIYFGEGSWLTVV.

The CDR3 loop reads CATQLLGGNYGYTF. The CDR3 bases are TGTGCCACCCAGTTGCTGGGGGGTAACTATGGCTACACCTTC. This sequence joins TRBV6-5 and TRBJ1-2, with D perhaps TRBD1 (5 bases). CDR1 MNHEY and CDR2 SVGAGI come from the germline V gene. V lost 10 bases, J lost 1 base, and 16 bases lay in between. CDR3 length: 14 amino acids.

This chain connects TRBV25-1 to TRBJ1-5; D unresolved. The CDR3 totals 15 residues. The germline V gene has CDR1 MGHDK and CDR2 SYGVNS. Trimming took off 2 bases at V and 9 bases at J, with 17 bases between the two ends. The CDR3 protein is CASSEDMSAPTPQHF. CDR3 bases: TGTGCCAGCAGTGAAGACATGTCTGCTCCGACGCCCCAGCATTTT. The full variable domain, in which reference TRBV25-1 and TRBJ1-5 provide the parts outside the CDR3, is EADIYQTPRYLVIGTGKKITLECSQTMGHDKMYWYQQDPGMELHLIHYSYGVNSTEKGDLSSESTVSRIRTEHFPLTLESARPSHTSQYLCASSEDMSAPTPQHFGDGTRLSIL.

The rearrangement links TRBV7-9 to TRBJ1-5; D is uncertain. Germline CDR1 SEHNR, CDR2 FQNEAQ (reference sequence). The V and J ends lost 1 base and 10 bases respectively, with 8 bases between them. There are 12 residues in the CDR3. The DNA for the CDR3 is TGTGCCAGCAGCTTAGAACTGAGCCCCCAGCATTTT. Its protein product is CASSLELSPQHF.

A few counts support this clone. The genes are TRBV12-5 and TRBJ1-2; D may be TRBD1 (5 bases). Between the trimmed V and J ends, which lost 4 bases and 6 bases, there was a span of 15 bases. Germline V gene data show CDR1 as LGHNT and CDR2 as FRNRAP. The CDR3 extends over 14 amino acids. The CDR3, as DNA: TGTGCTAGTGGTTACGGACACGTCCTTGATGGCTACACCTTC. This encodes CASGYGHVLDGYTF.

The chain employs TRBV5-6 and TRBJ1-4, with D possibly TRBD1 on 6 matching bases. The V end was cut by 2 bases, the J end by 8 bases, with 10 bases between. CDR3 length equals 13 residues. Germline V lookup: CDR1 SGHDT, CDR2 YYEEEE. CDR3 loop: CASSFAGAEKLFF. CDR3 nucleotide sequence: TGTGCCAGCAGCTTTGCAGGGGCCGAAAAACTGTTTTTT. Filled out from reference TRBV5-6 and TRBJ1-4, the complete variable domain reads DAGVTQSPTHLIKTRGQQVTLRCSPKSGHDTVSWYQQALGQGPQFIFQYYEEEERQRGNFPDRFSGHQFPNYSSELNVNALLLGDSALYLCASSFAGAEKLFFGSGTQLSVL.

The rearrangement joins TRBV6-6 to TRBJ1-2; 8 bases are shared with TRBD1. V dropped 6 bases and J dropped 4; count of bases not matched to a gene: 7. Per the germline V gene, CDR1 is MNHNY and CDR2 is SVGAGI (reference sequence). The CDR3 consists of 14 residues. In DNA form, the CDR3 reads TGTGCCAGCAGCGGACAGGGATCTTCCTATGGCTACACCTTC. Its protein is CASSGQGSSYGYTF.

This clone was recorded at least ten times. This chain joins TRBV11-2 and TRBJ2-7; a possible D gene is TRBD2 (6 bases). Trimming stripped 4 bases from V and 3 bases from J, with 7 bases between. The CDR3 is 12 residues long. In germline, CDR1 is SGHAT, CDR2 FQNNGV. The DNA of the CDR3 is TGTGCCAGCAGCTCAGCGGGCTACGAGCAGTACTTC. Amino acids: CASSSAGYEQYF.